Listed below are T cell receptor beta chains from one sample, sequenced in a study of blood T cell repertoires in COVID-19. This table comes from immunoSEQ multiplex PCR, and its TCRdb copy is limited to in-frame clones, with some not included. The table shows around 120,000 clones, with roughly 87% occurring only once. The sample was peripheral blood. Every receptor here comes from a human donor in a cohort sampled during active COVID-19. Each CDR3 is given without its conserved first and last residue.

>TRBJ1-5|TRBV7-2
ASSLHTASVGQPQH
>TRBJ2-1|TRBV5-8
ASSLGGGSSYNEQF
>TRBJ1-1|TRBV7-9
ASKVAADTEAF
>TRBJ1-1|TRBV4-2
ASSQDRLVSPEAF
>TRBJ2-3|TRBV5-4
ASSRGLAGDLDTQY
>TRBJ2-1|TRBV18
ASSPPGTSGIYEQF
>TRBJ2-1|TRBV4-2
ASSGSSYNEQF
>TRBJ2-1|TRBV9
ASSAHPGTGNEQF
>TRBJ2-2|TRBV24-1
ATSPIRANTGELF
>TRBJ1-1|TRBV11-1
ASSLFGGTEAF
>TRBJ2-3|TRBV28
ASRGAGGPHTQY
>TRBJ2-6|TRBV5-1
ASSLGTLSGANVLT
>TRBJ2-2|TRBV19
ASSISGTGGTGELF
>TRBJ2-7|TRBV14
ASSPYMGQASYEQY
>TRBJ1-2|TRBV5-1
ASSHYGGARIDGYT
>TRBJ1-4|TRBV3-1/TRBV3-2
ASSQFPQGGEKLF
>TRBJ1-2|TRBV12-3/TRBV12-4
ASSPFNYGYT
>TRBJ1-3|TRBV6-5
ASRSQISGNTIY
>TRBJ2-2|TRBV12-3/TRBV12-4
ASRPTGSGELF
>TRBJ2-7|TRBV11-3
ASSLGWGGYEQY
>TRBJ1-1|TRBV18
ASSPLEGTEAF
>TRBJ1-5|TRBV19
ASSRDRDQPQH
>TRBJ1-1|TRBV7-9
ASNIQGVYTEAF
>TRBJ1-2|TRBV5-1
ASSLGRDRGSRGDYGYT
>TRBJ2-7|TRBV5-1
ASSLGQNTYEQY
>TRBJ1-1|TRBV5-1
ASSVIGTGVGTEAF
>TRBJ2-7|TRBV28
ASSLETLGQGHRGQY
>TRBJ2-2|TRBV11-3
ASSFSGPNTGELF
>TRBJ1-5|TRBV7-2
ASSLAGQGRINQPQH
>TRBJ2-7|TRBV6-6
ASREHYEQY
>TRBJ1-2|TRBV9
ASSNSPTNYGYT
>TRBJ2-1|TRBV19
ASSMIEGGEQF
>TRBJ2-1|TRBV2
ASQQNPSSYNEQF
>TRBJ2-1|TRBV18
ASSPRLAGASYNEQF
>TRBJ2-1|TRBV7-2
ASSLAGAGGGSYNEQF
>TRBJ1-1|TRBV6-4
ASSVRTGLEAF
>TRBJ1-2|TRBV6-1
ASSEMTGGNYGYT
>TRBJ1-1|TRBV18
ASSPPSAGNTEAF
>TRBJ1-6|TRBV18
ASYQGDNSPLH
>TRBJ2-5|TRBV19
ASQGEWETQY
>TRBJ1-2|TRBV28
ASSQPTSGAHGYT
>TRBJ2-5|TRBV19
ASSMGGPVAETQY
>TRBJ2-7|TRBV11-2
ASSFALGLSAEQY
>TRBJ1-5|TRBV4-1
ASSQEIGTGGYQPQH
>TRBJ2-7|TRBV6-1
ASSETLSASSYEQY
>TRBJ1-3|TRBV7-9
ASSPLPAGNTIY
>TRBJ2-2|TRBV6-5
ASRGLAPGELF
>TRBJ1-2|TRBV10-3
AIGQAYGYT
>TRBJ2-1|TRBV24-1
ATSVRGSYNEQF
>TRBJ2-7|TRBV28
ASASYEQY
>TRBJ2-7|TRBV7-9
ASSGGLAGVLGYEQY
>TRBJ1-2|TRBV24-1
ATSDPGNNYGYT
>TRBJ1-1|TRBV3-1/TRBV3-2
ASSSLRNTEAF
>TRBJ1-5|TRBV19
ASSSQGASNQPQH
>TRBJ1-4|TRBV3-1/TRBV3-2
ASSHPRRQDLF
>TRBJ2-7|TRBV6-5
ASRGQGTSYEQY